This is a list of T cell receptor beta chains from one sample in a study of CD8+ T cells in alopecia areata. Here immunoSEQ multiplex PCR was the method, and the copy in TCRdb shows in-frame clones only, minus some. Altogether about 70,000 clones are present, approximately 30% being singletons, with the ten largest covering more than 12%. Specimen: CD8+ T cells sorted from blood, collected at week 4, from a patient treated with tofacitinib. These receptors came from a human donor with alopecia areata. CDR3s include the opening cysteine and the closing phenylalanine or tryptophan. A D gene is named only where the DNA matches it firmly. Clone size is stated in some rows and not others, as once, few, many or a class when expanded.

D gene: -
clone size: -
J gene: TRBJ2-6
V gene: TRBV7-2
CDR3 protein: CASSRGGANVLTF
CDR3 DNA: TGTGCCAGCAGTCGCGGCGGGGCCAACGTCCTGACTTTC

D gene: -
clone size: -
J gene: TRBJ2-1
V gene: TRBV2
CDR3 protein: CASRGLATYNEQFF
CDR3 DNA: TGTGCCAGCAGGGGGCTAGCCACCTACAATGAGCAGTTCTTC

D gene: TRBD1
clone size: -
J gene: TRBJ2-5
V gene: TRBV7-2
CDR3 protein: CASSVTGEETQYF
CDR3 DNA: TGTGCCAGCAGCGTGACAGGGGAGGAGACCCAGTACTTC

D gene: TRBD2
clone size: -
J gene: TRBJ2-1
V gene: TRBV11-2
CDR3 protein: CASSIRTSGPYNEQFF
CDR3 DNA: TGTGCCAGCAGCATTCGGACTAGCGGTCCCTACAATGAGCAGTTCTTC

D gene: -
clone size: -
J gene: TRBJ1-1
V gene: TRBV27
CDR3 protein: CASSLRLIGAEAFF
CDR3 DNA: TGTGCCAGCAGTTTAAGGCTTATCGGAGCTGAAGCTTTCTTT

D gene: TRBD2
clone size: -
J gene: TRBJ2-7
V gene: TRBV29-1
CDR3 protein: CSVGGISGSVGYEQYF
CDR3 DNA: TGCAGCGTTGGGGGAATTAGCGGGAGTGTTGGGTACGAGCAGTACTTC

D gene: -
clone size: few
J gene: TRBJ1-5
V gene: TRBV7-8
CDR3 protein: CASSLDGRDVQPQHF
CDR3 DNA: TGTGCCAGCAGCTTAGATGGGAGGGATGTCCAGCCCCAGCATTTT

D gene: TRBD1
clone size: few
J gene: TRBJ1-2
V gene: TRBV29-1
CDR3 protein: CSVGDRGSANYGYTF
CDR3 DNA: TGCAGCGTTGGAGACAGGGGATCAGCTAACTATGGCTACACCTTC

D gene: -
clone size: -
J gene: TRBJ2-7
V gene: TRBV6-5
CDR3 protein: CASSTQGTYEQYF
CDR3 DNA: TGTGCCAGCAGTACACAGGGAACCTACGAGCAGTACTTC

D gene: -
clone size: few
J gene: TRBJ1-5
V gene: TRBV30
CDR3 protein: CAWNRDNQPQHF
CDR3 DNA: TGTGCCTGGAACAGGGACAATCAGCCCCAGCATTTT

D gene: -
clone size: medium-sized
J gene: TRBJ1-5
V gene: TRBV9
CDR3 protein: CASSGTAAGPQHF
CDR3 DNA: TGTGCCAGCAGCGGGACGGCCGCAGGGCCCCAGCATTTT

D gene: -
clone size: few
J gene: TRBJ2-2
V gene: TRBV29-1
CDR3 protein: CSVVQPNTGELFF
CDR3 DNA: TGCAGCGTTGTACAGCCGAACACCGGGGAGCTGTTTTTT

D gene: -
clone size: -
J gene: TRBJ2-5
V gene: TRBV19
CDR3 protein: CASSPQVGDQETQYF
CDR3 DNA: TGTGCCAGTAGTCCCCAGGTTGGCGACCAAGAGACCCAGTACTTC

D gene: -
clone size: -
J gene: TRBJ2-7
V gene: TRBV4-1
CDR3 protein: CASSQGAYEQYF
CDR3 DNA: TGCGCCAGCAGCCAGGGGGCCTACGAGCAGTACTTC

D gene: -
clone size: -
J gene: TRBJ1-2
V gene: TRBV29-1
CDR3 protein: CSVPLSVDGYTF
CDR3 DNA: TGCAGCGTTCCCCTATCCGTTGATGGCTACACCTTC

D gene: -
clone size: -
J gene: TRBJ2-2
V gene: TRBV29-1
CDR3 protein: CSVVSPNTGELFF
CDR3 DNA: TGCAGCGTTGTGAGTCCGAACACCGGGGAGCTGTTTTTT

D gene: TRBD2
clone size: -
J gene: TRBJ2-3
V gene: TRBV5-1
CDR3 protein: CASSSRAAGGPDYF
CDR3 DNA: TGCGCCAGCAGCTCTCGTGCAGCGGGAGGGCCGGATTATTTT

D gene: TRBD1
clone size: -
J gene: TRBJ1-2
V gene: TRBV27
CDR3 protein: CASSLRGTVAYPGYTF
CDR3 DNA: TGTGCCAGCAGTTTAAGGGGGACAGTTGCTTATCCTGGCTACACCTTC

D gene: -
clone size: -
J gene: TRBJ1-2
V gene: TRBV5-6
CDR3 protein: CASSLPVSYGYTF
CDR3 DNA: TGTGCCAGCAGCTTGCCGGTGTCCTATGGCTACACCTTC

D gene: TRBD1
clone size: few
J gene: TRBJ2-7
V gene: TRBV29-1
CDR3 protein: CSVYRGDEQYF
CDR3 DNA: TGCAGCGTGTACAGGGGCGACGAGCAGTACTTC

D gene: TRBD1
clone size: few
J gene: TRBJ1-2
V gene: TRBV5-1
CDR3 protein: CASRLPGQGYGYTF
CDR3 DNA: TGCGCCAGCAGACTACCGGGACAGGGATACGGCTACACCTTC

D gene: -
clone size: -
J gene: TRBJ2-1
V gene: TRBV2
CDR3 protein: CASSPRLAFNEQFF
CDR3 DNA: TGTGCCAGCAGCCCCCGCCTAGCGTTCAATGAGCAGTTCTTC

D gene: -
clone size: -
J gene: TRBJ2-5
V gene: TRBV28
CDR3 protein: CASSLSWSANQETQYF
CDR3 DNA: TGTGCCAGCAGTTTATCATGGTCCGCTAACCAAGAGACCCAGTACTTC

D gene: -
clone size: -
J gene: TRBJ1-1
V gene: TRBV5-1
CDR3 protein: CASSPAFNGVNTEAFF
CDR3 DNA: TGCGCCAGCAGCCCCGCATTTAATGGGGTGAACACTGAAGCTTTCTTT

D gene: -
clone size: few
J gene: TRBJ2-7
V gene: TRBV11-2
CDR3 protein: CASGLLGEHEQYF
CDR3 DNA: TGTGCCAGCGGCCTACTTGGGGAACACGAGCAGTACTTC

D gene: TRBD2
clone size: -
J gene: TRBJ2-1
V gene: TRBV2
CDR3 protein: CASSEATSGRYNEQFF
CDR3 DNA: TGTGCCAGCAGTGAAGCTACCAGCGGGAGATACAATGAGCAGTTCTTC

D gene: -
clone size: -
J gene: TRBJ2-2
V gene: TRBV29-1
CDR3 protein: CSVVRGAGTGELFF
CDR3 DNA: TGCAGCGTTGTTCGGGGGGCTGGCACCGGGGAGCTGTTTTTT

D gene: TRBD2
clone size: -
J gene: TRBJ2-3
V gene: TRBV5-1
CDR3 protein: CASSHGLAGGNTQYF
CDR3 DNA: TGCGCCAGCAGCCATGGACTAGCGGGAGGGAATACGCAGTATTTT

D gene: -
clone size: -
J gene: TRBJ2-6
V gene: TRBV9
CDR3 protein: CASMRSGANVLTF
CDR3 DNA: TGTGCCAGCATGAGATCAGGGGCCAACGTCCTGACTTTC

D gene: TRBD2
clone size: -
J gene: TRBJ2-5
V gene: TRBV9
CDR3 protein: CASSVGLAPYQETQYF
CDR3 DNA: TGTGCCAGCAGCGTCGGACTAGCGCCGTACCAAGAGACCCAGTACTTC

D gene: -
clone size: few
J gene: TRBJ2-1
V gene: TRBV4-1
CDR3 protein: CASSQTGFEQFF
CDR3 DNA: TGCGCCAGCAGCCAAACAGGGTTTGAGCAGTTCTTC

D gene: -
clone size: -
J gene: TRBJ2-7
V gene: TRBV7-9
CDR3 protein: CASSRSLDEQYF
CDR3 DNA: TGTGCCAGCAGCCGCAGTTTGGACGAGCAGTACTTC

D gene: -
clone size: -
J gene: TRBJ2-7
V gene: TRBV7-2
CDR3 protein: CASSPGLTEQYF
CDR3 DNA: TGTGCCAGCAGCCCCGGGTTAACCGAGCAGTACTTC

D gene: -
clone size: -
J gene: TRBJ2-2
V gene: TRBV27
CDR3 protein: CASSLVVWGAGTGELFF
CDR3 DNA: TGTGCCAGCAGTTTAGTTGTCTGGGGGGCGGGCACCGGGGAGCTGTTTTTT

D gene: -
clone size: once
J gene: TRBJ1-1
V gene: TRBV29-1
CDR3 protein: CSPSLVAANTEAFF
CDR3 DNA: TGCAGCCCTTCCCTTGTGGCGGCGAACACTGAAGCTTTCTTT

D gene: -
clone size: -
J gene: TRBJ2-7
V gene: TRBV5-1
CDR3 protein: CASSWHGTPPDDEQYF
CDR3 DNA: TGCGCCAGCAGCTGGCACGGGACCCCGCCCGACGACGAGCAGTACTTC